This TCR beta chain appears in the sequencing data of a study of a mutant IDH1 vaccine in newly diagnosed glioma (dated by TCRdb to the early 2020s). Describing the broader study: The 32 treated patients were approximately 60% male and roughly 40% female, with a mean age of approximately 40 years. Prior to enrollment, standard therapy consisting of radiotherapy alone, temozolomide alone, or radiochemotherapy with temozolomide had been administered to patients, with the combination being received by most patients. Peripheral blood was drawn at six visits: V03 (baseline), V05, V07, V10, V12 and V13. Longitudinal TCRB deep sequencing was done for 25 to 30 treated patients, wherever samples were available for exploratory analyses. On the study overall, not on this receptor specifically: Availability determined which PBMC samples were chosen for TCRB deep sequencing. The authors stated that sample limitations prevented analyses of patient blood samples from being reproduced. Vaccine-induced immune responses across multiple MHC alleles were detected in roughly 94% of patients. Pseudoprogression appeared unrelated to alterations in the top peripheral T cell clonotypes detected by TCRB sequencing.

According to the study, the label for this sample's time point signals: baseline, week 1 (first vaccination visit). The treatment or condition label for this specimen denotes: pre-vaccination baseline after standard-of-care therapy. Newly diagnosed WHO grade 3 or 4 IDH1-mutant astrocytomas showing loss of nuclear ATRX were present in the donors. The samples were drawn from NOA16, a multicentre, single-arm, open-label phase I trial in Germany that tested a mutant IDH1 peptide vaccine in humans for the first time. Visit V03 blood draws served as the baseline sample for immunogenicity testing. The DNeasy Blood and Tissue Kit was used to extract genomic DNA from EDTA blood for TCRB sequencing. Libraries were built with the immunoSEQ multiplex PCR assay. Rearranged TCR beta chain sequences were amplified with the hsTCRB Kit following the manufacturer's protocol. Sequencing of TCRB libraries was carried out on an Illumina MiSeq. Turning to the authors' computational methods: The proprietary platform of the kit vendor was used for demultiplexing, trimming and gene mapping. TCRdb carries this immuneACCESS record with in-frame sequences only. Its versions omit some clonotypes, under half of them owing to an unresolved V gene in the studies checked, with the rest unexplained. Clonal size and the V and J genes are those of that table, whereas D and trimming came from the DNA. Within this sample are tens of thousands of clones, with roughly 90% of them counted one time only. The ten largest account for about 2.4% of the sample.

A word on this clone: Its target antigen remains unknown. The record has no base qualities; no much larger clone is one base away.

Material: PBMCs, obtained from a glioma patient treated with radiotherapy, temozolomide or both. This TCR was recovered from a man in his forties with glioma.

At the DNA level, the sequence is TGTGCCAGCAGTCTCGGACTAGCGGGAGGACTCATTCAGTACTTC. This yields the protein CASSLGLAGGLIQYF. The chain is made from TRBV5-4 and TRBJ2-4; TRBD2 lines up with 14 middle nucleotides. Based on the germline V gene (reference sequence), the CDR1 and CDR2 sequences are SGHNT and YYREEE. Including cysteine and phenylalanine, the CDR3 has 15 amino acids. Only the CDR3 DNA is retained, 45 bases long and in frame from the first base. Clipping removes 5 bases from V and 9 bases from J, with 7 as the unmatched junction base count.